A selection of T cell receptor beta chains follows, all from one sample in a study of cytomegalovirus exposure and HLA in healthy donors. The repertoire was sequenced with immunoSEQ multiplex PCR; TCRdb's copy has only in-frame clones and lacks some. The sample records more than 150,000 clones, less than 80% being singletons. Source material: PBMCs. These receptors came from a young man in good health and CMV-seronegative. The CDR3 runs from the conserved cysteine through the conserved F or W. D genes are given only for firm matches. Size values are once, few and many counts, or a class for expanded clones, and some rows have none.

clone size,V gene,J gene,D gene,CDR3 DNA,CDR3 protein
few,TRBV30,TRBJ1-6,.,TGTGCCTGGACTCGTTATGCGGGCCCCAATTCACCCCTCCACTTT,CAWTRYAGPNSPLHF
few,TRBV28,TRBJ1-2,TRBD1,TGTGCCAGCAGTTCGGGACAGGGAAGCGGCTACACCTTC,CASSSGQGSGYTF
.,TRBV7-9,TRBJ2-2,TRBD1,TGTGCCAGCAGCTCCGGGACAGGAGCTAACACCGGGGAGCTGTTTTTT,CASSSGTGANTGELFF
.,TRBV4-2,TRBJ1-5,TRBD1,TGTGCCAGCAGCCAGTACGAAACAGGGGAGCCTAATCAGCCCCAGCATTTT,CASSQYETGEPNQPQHF
.,TRBV12-5,TRBJ2-1,TRBD1,TGTGCTAGTGGTTTGGGAATCGGGACAGGGACTTACAATGAGCAGTTCTTC,CASGLGIGTGTYNEQFF
.,TRBV6-5,TRBJ2-1,.,TGTGCCAGCAGTTGGCCCTCTGGGCCCCGGTTCTTC,CASSWPSGPRFF
few,TRBV5-1,TRBJ2-7,.,TGCGCCAGCAGTCTGGAGGTTGGAACGTCCTCCTACGAGCAGTACTTC,CASSLEVGTSSYEQYF
.,TRBV27,TRBJ2-7,.,TGTGCCAGCAGTTTTGGGGCCCTCTCCTACGAGCAGTACTTC,CASSFGALSYEQYF
.,TRBV11-2,TRBJ2-7,.,TGTGCCAGCAGCTTAGGCCTAGGGGCCTACGAGCAGTACTTC,CASSLGLGAYEQYF
.,TRBV28,TRBJ1-4,.,TGTGCCAGCGGAGGGGGGGCCGGGGAAAAACTGTTTTTT,CASGGGAGEKLFF
.,TRBV29-1,TRBJ1-5,.,TGCAGCGTTACCTACGCAGGGAATCAGCCCCAGCATTTT,CSVTYAGNQPQHF
few,TRBV4-2,TRBJ2-3,.,TGTGCCAGCAGCCAAGTACTGGGGGCCAGCACAGATACGCAGTATTTT,CASSQVLGASTDTQYF
.,TRBV4-2,TRBJ1-1,.,TGTGCCAGCAGCCAAGACAGGGGATCCACTGAAGCTTTCTTT,CASSQDRGSTEAFF
once,TRBV19,TRBJ2-5,.,TGTGCCAGTAGTATTGGGACTCTGGGGGAGACCCAGTACTTC,CASSIGTLGETQYF
.,TRBV7-9,TRBJ2-5,TRBD2,TGTGCCAGCAGCCCCCAGAGGACTAGCGGGGGATACCAAGAGACCCAGTACTTC,CASSPQRTSGGYQETQYF
.,TRBV12-5,TRBJ1-2,.,TGTGCTATCCACCAATGGGGGGTTCACTATGGCTACACCTTC,CAIHQWGVHYGYTF
once,TRBV18,TRBJ1-5,TRBD1,TGTGCCAGCTCACCAGGACAGGGTACTGCTCAGCCCCAGCATTTT,CASSPGQGTAQPQHF
.,TRBV27,TRBJ1-2,.,TGTGCCAGCAGTTTCCGCAGGGGATCCTATGGCTACACCTTC,CASSFRRGSYGYTF
.,TRBV2,TRBJ1-4,.,TGTGCCAGCAGGGCTAAGGAGTTAGTGGCAACTAATGAAAAACTGTTTTTT,CASRAKELVATNEKLFF
.,TRBV5-1,TRBJ1-1,.,TGCGCCAGCAGCGCGGTGGTAAACACTGAAGCTTTCTTT,CASSAVVNTEAFF
.,TRBV30,TRBJ2-7,.,TGTGCCTGGAGGGGCCTCCGGACACCACTTTCCTACGAGCAGTACTTC,CAWRGLRTPLSYEQYF
.,TRBV2,TRBJ1-3,.,TGTGCCGGGGGCGTGGGCTCTGGAAACACCATATATTTT,CAGGVGSGNTIYF
.,TRBV27,TRBJ1-1,.,TGTGCCAGCAGTCAACGACCCGGGGTGAACACTGAAGCTTTCTTT,CASSQRPGVNTEAFF
.,TRBV29-1,TRBJ2-1,.,TGCAGCGTGGTGGAGGTGAGCCATGAGCAGTTCTTC,CSVVEVSHEQFF
.,TRBV27,TRBJ2-7,TRBD1,TGTGCCAGCAGGTCCCTCAGGGGGCCTGCCTACGAGCAGTACTTC,CASRSLRGPAYEQYF
.,TRBV19,TRBJ1-6,.,TGTGCCAGTAGTATGGGAGACAGGATCTATAATTCACCCCTCCACTTT,CASSMGDRIYNSPLHF
.,TRBV18,TRBJ1-2,TRBD1,TGTGCCAGCTCCCCAGGGGGAGGAATTTATGGCTACACCTTC,CASSPGGGIYGYTF
.,TRBV30,TRBJ1-5,TRBD1,TGTGCCTGGGGAGGGACAGGGGTAAATCAGCCCCAGCATTTT,CAWGGTGVNQPQHF
few,TRBV30,TRBJ1-2,TRBD1,TGTGCCTGGACACCCGACAGGGACGGGATCTACACCTTC,CAWTPDRDGIYTF
once,TRBV10-3,TRBJ2-3,.,TGTGCCATCAGGGAGCTAGAGGGCACAGATACGCAGTATTTT,CAIRELEGTDTQYF
.,TRBV5-1,TRBJ2-2,TRBD1,TGCGCCAGCAGCTTGCAGGGGGATTACACCGGGGAGCTGTTTTTT,CASSLQGDYTGELFF
.,TRBV5-1,TRBJ1-5,.,TGCGCCAGCAGCTTGAATAGTGGGGGGGATCAGCCCCAGCATTTT,CASSLNSGGDQPQHF
once,TRBV11-3,TRBJ1-1,.,TGTGCCAGCAGCCCTTCTCGGGAGGGCACTGAAGCTTTCTTT,CASSPSREGTEAFF
.,TRBV11-2,TRBJ2-1,TRBD1,TGTGCCAGCAGCTTAAGTCAGGTAGGGGGACAGCGAGCCTACAATGAGCAGTTCTTC,CASSLSQVGGQRAYNEQFF
.,TRBV27,TRBJ1-5,TRBD1,TGTGCCAGCAGTTACTCGCGGACAGGGGATCAGCCCCAGCATTTT,CASSYSRTGDQPQHF
.,TRBV30,TRBJ1-5,.,TGTGCCTGGTCCCGGGGGGGGGTTGGCAATCAGCCCCAGCATTTT,CAWSRGGVGNQPQHF
.,TRBV5-1,TRBJ2-7,TRBD1,TGCGCCAGCAGCTTGGGAGGACAGGGGGCGCGTAAGCAGTACTTC,CASSLGGQGARKQYF
.,TRBV13,TRBJ1-2,TRBD1,TGTGCCAGCAGCTTCCTTCGACAGGGGCCTGGCTACACCTTC,CASSFLRQGPGYTF
.,TRBV5-6,TRBJ2-7,TRBD1,TGTGCCAGCAGCTTGGCCGGGACAGGGGGGTACGAGCAGTACTTC,CASSLAGTGGYEQYF
once,TRBV6-1,TRBJ1-1,.,TGTGCCAGCAGTGCGGGGGGGGGATGGGCTTTCTTT,CASSAGGGWAFF
.,TRBV27,TRBJ2-5,.,TGTGCCAGCAGTCCTATTAGTGACGGGGTAGACCAAGAGACCCAGTACTTC,CASSPISDGVDQETQYF
.,TRBV15,TRBJ2-7,TRBD2,TGTGCCACCAGCAGAGAAAAGGGACTAGTCCCCTACGAGCAGTACTTC,CATSREKGLVPYEQYF
.,TRBV7-9,TRBJ1-6,TRBD1,TGTGCCAGCAGTCCGGGGACAGCCCTTTGGTCCCTCCACTTT,CASSPGTALWSLHF
.,TRBV30,TRBJ2-4,.,TGTGCCTGGAGGGGGGCGGCGAGGGGGAATCAGTACTTC,CAWRGAARGNQYF
.,TRBV23-1,TRBJ2-7,TRBD1,TGCGCCAGCAGTCAATCCATCAGGGGGACACCCCGAGGGACCTACGAGCAGTACTTC,CASSQSIRGTPRGTYEQYF
few,TRBV7-9,TRBJ1-1,.,TGTGCCAGTCAGAACACTGAAGCTTTCTTT,CASQNTEAFF
.,TRBV28,TRBJ1-6,TRBD1,TGTGCCAGCAGTTCTCCCACCTTGGGACAGGGGGCTTCGGCCCTCCACTTT,CASSSPTLGQGASALHF
few,TRBV6-1,TRBJ1-2,.,TGTGCCAGCTGGGACATCTATGGCTACACCTTC,CASWDIYGYTF
.,TRBV6-6,TRBJ2-2,TRBD2,TGTGCCAGCCTTCTCCGGCGGGAGGGCCCCGGGGAGCTGTTTTTT,CASLLRREGPGELFF
.,TRBV28,TRBJ2-2,TRBD2,TGTGCCAGCAGTTTATTGGGACTAGCGGGGGCCACCGGGGAGCTGTTTTTT,CASSLLGLAGATGELFF
.,TRBV18,TRBJ1-5,.,TGTGCCAGCTCACGTCAGTTTAGCAATCAGCCCCAGCATTTT,CASSRQFSNQPQHF
once,TRBV14,TRBJ1-2,.,TGTGCCAGCAGCCAAGAAGGCGCCCCGGCAGGGGACGGCTACACCTTC,CASSQEGAPAGDGYTF
.,TRBV25-1,TRBJ2-5,.,TGTGCCAGCAGTGGAAAAACAGGGACCCAGGGGGGGACCCAGTACTTC,CASSGKTGTQGGTQYF
.,TRBV9,TRBJ1-6,.,TGTGCCAGCAGCGTAGAGGGGCATAATTCACCCCTCCACTTT,CASSVEGHNSPLHF
.,TRBV11-2,TRBJ2-7,TRBD1,TGTGCCAGCAGCTTGGGGGACAGGGGCGACGAGCAGTACTTC,CASSLGDRGDEQYF